Listed below are T cell receptor beta chains from one sample, sequenced in a study of T cell responses to AZD1222 COVID-19 vaccine. Clones were sequenced by immunoSEQ multiplex PCR, and TCRdb holds only the in-frame ones, with some missing. The sample holds 55,000 to 75,000 clones; 85% are singletons and the top ten take roughly 21%. This material consisted of peripheral blood, taken on day 0 of AZD1222 vaccination. Every receptor here comes from an adult in good health. The CDR3 runs from the conserved cysteine through the conserved F or W. The order of the fields is D gene, V gene, clone size, CDR3 length, J gene, CDR3 protein, CDR3 DNA. A D gene is named only where the DNA matches it firmly. Size is stated for part of the rows, as once, few or many counts, or as a class when the clone is expanded.

D gene: -; V gene: TRBV4-1; clone size: once; CDR3 length: 16; J gene: TRBJ1-6; CDR3 protein: CASSLYSSADNSPLHF; CDR3 DNA: TGCGCCAGCAGCCTTTATTCTTCGGCTGATAATTCACCCCTCCACTTT
D gene: TRBD1; V gene: TRBV28; clone size: -; CDR3 length: 16; J gene: TRBJ1-2; CDR3 protein: CASSWALGTANYGYTF; CDR3 DNA: TGTGCCAGCAGTTGGGCTTTAGGGACAGCTAACTATGGCTACACCTTC
D gene: -; V gene: TRBV28; clone size: -; CDR3 length: 12; J gene: TRBJ1-2; CDR3 protein: CASSFDSYGYTF; CDR3 DNA: TGTGCCAGCAGTTTCGACAGCTATGGCTACACCTTC
D gene: -; V gene: TRBV18; clone size: -; CDR3 length: 13; J gene: TRBJ1-2; CDR3 protein: CASRSNGDYGYTF; CDR3 DNA: TGTGCCAGCCGGTCAAACGGGGACTATGGCTACACCTTC
D gene: TRBD1; V gene: TRBV4-1; clone size: -; CDR3 length: 17; J gene: TRBJ1-5; CDR3 protein: CASSQAGSDRGWQPQHF; CDR3 DNA: TGCGCCAGCAGCCAAGCGGGTTCGGACAGGGGCTGGCAGCCCCAGCATTTT
D gene: TRBD2; V gene: TRBV3-1/TRBV3-2; clone size: -; CDR3 length: 17; J gene: TRBJ2-2; CDR3 protein: CASRPTSGRANTGELFF; CDR3 DNA: TGTGCCAGCAGGCCCACGAGCGGGAGGGCCAACACCGGGGAGCTGTTTTTT
D gene: -; V gene: TRBV30; clone size: -; CDR3 length: 13; J gene: TRBJ2-5; CDR3 protein: CAWSLGDSETQYF; CDR3 DNA: TGTGCCTGGAGTCTTGGGGATAGCGAGACCCAGTACTTC
D gene: -; V gene: TRBV11-3; clone size: -; CDR3 length: 13; J gene: TRBJ1-2; CDR3 protein: CASSLSGSYGYTF; CDR3 DNA: TGTGCCAGCAGCTTATCCGGGTCCTATGGCTACACCTTC
D gene: -; V gene: TRBV14; clone size: few; CDR3 length: 14; J gene: TRBJ1-1; CDR3 protein: CASSPSARMGEAFF; CDR3 DNA: TGTGCCAGCAGCCCAAGTGCCAGGATGGGCGAAGCTTTCTTT
D gene: -; V gene: TRBV6-5; clone size: -; CDR3 length: 15; J gene: TRBJ2-1; CDR3 protein: CASTPRGDSFNEQFF; CDR3 DNA: TGTGCCAGCACCCCTAGGGGGGACTCATTCAATGAGCAGTTCTTC
D gene: TRBD2; V gene: TRBV27; clone size: -; CDR3 length: 16; J gene: TRBJ2-3; CDR3 protein: CASSLSRWQGGGTQYF; CDR3 DNA: TGTGCCAGCAGTTTATCGAGGTGGCAGGGCGGGGGTACGCAGTATTTT
D gene: TRBD1; V gene: TRBV4-1; clone size: -; CDR3 length: 16; J gene: TRBJ2-6; CDR3 protein: CASSRDSTSGANVLTF; CDR3 DNA: TGCGCCAGCAGTCGGGACAGCACTTCTGGGGCCAACGTCCTGACTTTC
D gene: -; V gene: TRBV3-1/TRBV3-2; clone size: once; CDR3 length: 14; J gene: TRBJ2-7; CDR3 protein: CASSQKGVTYEQYF; CDR3 DNA: TGTGCCAGCAGCCAAAAGGGAGTGACCTACGAGCAGTACTTC
D gene: TRBD2; V gene: TRBV5-1; clone size: once; CDR3 length: 15; J gene: TRBJ2-3; CDR3 protein: CASSPRGLAGDTQYF; CDR3 DNA: TGCGCCAGTTCCCCCCGTGGCCTAGCGGGCGATACGCAGTATTTT
D gene: TRBD2; V gene: TRBV4-2; clone size: -; CDR3 length: 16; J gene: TRBJ2-7; CDR3 protein: CASSQGSTSGTGEQYF; CDR3 DNA: TGTGCCAGCAGCCAAGGGTCAACTAGCGGGACGGGCGAGCAGTACTTC
D gene: -; V gene: TRBV18; clone size: once; CDR3 length: 13; J gene: TRBJ2-6; CDR3 protein: CASSPNGANVLTF; CDR3 DNA: TGTGCCAGCTCCCCCAATGGGGCCAACGTCCTGACTTTC
D gene: TRBD1; V gene: TRBV4-2; clone size: -; CDR3 length: 18; J gene: TRBJ1-3; CDR3 protein: CASSQDRGGTGNGNTIYF; CDR3 DNA: TGTGCCAGCAGCCAAGATCGAGGGGGGACAGGGAATGGAAACACCATATATTTT
D gene: -; V gene: TRBV19; clone size: once; CDR3 length: 14; J gene: TRBJ1-1; CDR3 protein: CATSSMALNTEAFF; CDR3 DNA: TGTGCTACCAGTAGCATGGCGTTGAACACTGAAGCTTTCTTT
D gene: -; V gene: TRBV11-2; clone size: -; CDR3 length: 15; J gene: TRBJ1-1; CDR3 protein: CASSLVGSGGAEAFF; CDR3 DNA: TGTGCCAGCAGCTTAGTAGGGTCGGGGGGGGCTGAAGCTTTCTTT
D gene: -; V gene: TRBV24-1; clone size: once; CDR3 length: 14; J gene: TRBJ1-2; CDR3 protein: CATSDWTTNYGYTF; CDR3 DNA: TGTGCCACCAGTGATTGGACAACTAACTATGGCTACACCTTC
D gene: TRBD1; V gene: TRBV6-5; clone size: -; CDR3 length: 12; J gene: TRBJ1-2; CDR3 protein: CASSWDRNGYTF; CDR3 DNA: TGTGCCAGCAGTTGGGACAGGAATGGCTACACCTTC
D gene: -; V gene: TRBV27; clone size: -; CDR3 length: 14; J gene: TRBJ2-2; CDR3 protein: CASSVGTNTGELFF; CDR3 DNA: TGTGCCAGCAGCGTTGGGACGAACACCGGGGAGCTGTTTTTT
D gene: -; V gene: TRBV25-1; clone size: -; CDR3 length: 14; J gene: TRBJ1-1; CDR3 protein: CASSEGGRTYEAFF; CDR3 DNA: TGTGCCAGCAGTGAAGGGGGCCGGACCTATGAAGCTTTCTTT
D gene: -; V gene: TRBV3-1/TRBV3-2; clone size: once; CDR3 length: 13; J gene: TRBJ1-1; CDR3 protein: CASSQKSNTEAFF; CDR3 DNA: TGTGCCAGCAGCCAAAAGTCGAACACTGAAGCTTTCTTT
D gene: -; V gene: TRBV27; clone size: once; CDR3 length: 17; J gene: TRBJ1-1; CDR3 protein: CASALGGRQALNTEAFF; CDR3 DNA: TGTGCCAGCGCCCTGGGGGGTCGACAGGCCTTAAACACTGAAGCTTTCTTT
D gene: -; V gene: TRBV7-9; clone size: once; CDR3 length: 16; J gene: TRBJ2-4; CDR3 protein: CASSPGEGGAKNIQYF; CDR3 DNA: TGTGCCAGCAGCCCCGGGGAGGGGGGGGCCAAAAACATTCAGTACTTC
D gene: -; V gene: TRBV11-3; clone size: -; CDR3 length: 13; J gene: TRBJ1-1; CDR3 protein: CASSGPQGFGAFF; CDR3 DNA: TGTGCCAGCAGCGGTCCCCAGGGGTTTGGAGCTTTCTTT
D gene: -; V gene: TRBV18; clone size: -; CDR3 length: 15; J gene: TRBJ2-5; CDR3 protein: CASSRTAPPGETQYF; CDR3 DNA: TGTGCCAGCTCACGCACAGCCCCACCGGGAGAGACCCAGTACTTC
D gene: TRBD1; V gene: TRBV29-1; clone size: -; CDR3 length: 12; J gene: TRBJ1-2; CDR3 protein: CSVDRDKDGYTF; CDR3 DNA: TGCAGCGTGGACAGGGATAAGGATGGCTACACCTTC
D gene: -; V gene: TRBV9; clone size: once; CDR3 length: 15; J gene: TRBJ2-7; CDR3 protein: CASSLRTGTNYEQYF; CDR3 DNA: TGTGCCAGCAGCTTACGGACAGGGACTAACTACGAGCAGTACTTC
D gene: -; V gene: TRBV21-1; clone size: -; CDR3 length: 16; J gene: TRBJ1-1; CDR3 protein: CASSNSGQRENTEAFF; CDR3 DNA: TGTGCCAGCAGCAACTCGGGGCAAAGGGAAAACACTGAAGCTTTCTTT
D gene: -; V gene: TRBV14; clone size: -; CDR3 length: 20; J gene: TRBJ1-6; CDR3 protein: CASSPPRVMDTKAYNSPLHF; CDR3 DNA: TGTGCCAGCAGCCCTCCTCGAGTAATGGACACTAAAGCCTATAATTCACCCCTCCACTTT
D gene: -; V gene: TRBV4-2; clone size: -; CDR3 length: 12; J gene: TRBJ1-5; CDR3 protein: CASSQDNQPQHF; CDR3 DNA: TGTGCCAGCAGCCAAGATAATCAGCCCCAGCATTTT
D gene: -; V gene: TRBV12-3/TRBV12-4; clone size: -; CDR3 length: 11; J gene: TRBJ2-7; CDR3 protein: CASGRGVEQYF; CDR3 DNA: TGTGCCAGTGGTAGGGGGGTAGAGCAGTACTTC
D gene: -; V gene: TRBV9; clone size: once; CDR3 length: 13; J gene: TRBJ1-4; CDR3 protein: CASRDTSNEKLFF; CDR3 DNA: TGTGCCAGCAGGGACACCTCTAATGAAAAACTGTTTTTT
D gene: -; V gene: TRBV5-1; clone size: -; CDR3 length: 18; J gene: TRBJ1-2; CDR3 protein: CASSLTQIRPGKDYGYTF; CDR3 DNA: TGCGCCAGCAGCTTAACCCAAATCAGACCCGGGAAAGACTATGGCTACACCTTC
D gene: TRBD1; V gene: TRBV5-1; clone size: -; CDR3 length: 16; J gene: TRBJ1-6; CDR3 protein: CASSFGQGVYNSPLHF; CDR3 DNA: TGCGCCAGCAGCTTCGGACAGGGGGTATATAATTCACCCCTCCACTTT
D gene: TRBD2; V gene: TRBV3-1/TRBV3-2; clone size: -; CDR3 length: 18; J gene: TRBJ2-3; CDR3 protein: CASSHLWGASGSTDTQYF; CDR3 DNA: TGTGCCAGCAGCCACCTCTGGGGGGCTAGCGGGAGCACAGATACGCAGTATTTT
D gene: -; V gene: TRBV6-1; clone size: -; CDR3 length: 13; J gene: TRBJ2-7; CDR3 protein: CASSEGLSYEQYF; CDR3 DNA: TGTGCCAGCAGTGAGGGTCTTTCTTACGAGCAGTACTTC
D gene: TRBD2; V gene: TRBV19; clone size: -; CDR3 length: 17; J gene: TRBJ2-1; CDR3 protein: CASINRGGGGARNEQFF; CDR3 DNA: TGTGCCAGTATTAATAGAGGAGGCGGGGGGGCAAGAAATGAGCAGTTCTTC
D gene: -; V gene: TRBV18; clone size: -; CDR3 length: 14; J gene: TRBJ1-1; CDR3 protein: CASSPGGSNTEAFF; CDR3 DNA: TGTGCCAGCTCACCGGGGGGGTCGAACACTGAAGCTTTCTTT
D gene: TRBD1; V gene: TRBV27; clone size: once; CDR3 length: 14; J gene: TRBJ1-2; CDR3 protein: CASSPGQGTYGYTF; CDR3 DNA: TGTGCCAGCAGTCCGGGACAGGGGACCTATGGCTACACCTTC
D gene: TRBD2; V gene: TRBV4-1; clone size: few; CDR3 length: 16; J gene: TRBJ2-3; CDR3 protein: CASSQNLAGATDTQYF; CDR3 DNA: TGCGCCAGCAGCCAAAACCTAGCGGGGGCGACAGATACGCAGTATTTT
D gene: -; V gene: TRBV7-3; clone size: -; CDR3 length: 12; J gene: TRBJ1-1; CDR3 protein: CASRGANTEAFF; CDR3 DNA: TGTGCCAGCAGAGGGGCGAACACTGAAGCTTTCTTT
D gene: -; V gene: TRBV6-6; clone size: -; CDR3 length: 14; J gene: TRBJ2-7; CDR3 protein: CASSGRDISYEQYF; CDR3 DNA: TGTGCCAGCAGTGGCCGGGACATCTCCTACGAGCAGTACTTC
D gene: -; V gene: TRBV3-1/TRBV3-2; clone size: -; CDR3 length: 15; J gene: TRBJ1-1; CDR3 protein: CASSQGRVLNTEAFF; CDR3 DNA: TGTGCCAGCAGCCAAGGCAGGGTACTGAACACTGAAGCTTTCTTT
D gene: -; V gene: TRBV7-6; clone size: -; CDR3 length: 14; J gene: TRBJ1-1; CDR3 protein: CASSSGIGGTEAFF; CDR3 DNA: TGTGCCAGCAGCTCCGGGATCGGGGGCACTGAAGCTTTCTTT
D gene: TRBD1; V gene: TRBV6-5; clone size: many; CDR3 length: 15; J gene: TRBJ2-5; CDR3 protein: CASRVITGGQETQYF; CDR3 DNA: TGTGCCAGCAGGGTAATCACAGGGGGCCAAGAGACCCAGTACTTC
D gene: -; V gene: TRBV5-1; clone size: -; CDR3 length: 15; J gene: TRBJ1-1; CDR3 protein: CASSLGAGIGSEAFF; CDR3 DNA: TGCGCCAGCAGCTTGGGGGCGGGGATAGGCTCTGAAGCTTTCTTT
D gene: -; V gene: TRBV5-5; clone size: -; CDR3 length: 14; J gene: TRBJ1-1; CDR3 protein: CASSSFTSSTEAFF; CDR3 DNA: TGTGCCAGCAGCTCCTTCACATCTAGCACTGAAGCTTTCTTT
D gene: -; V gene: TRBV3-1/TRBV3-2; clone size: -; CDR3 length: 12; J gene: TRBJ2-3; CDR3 protein: CASSGSADTQYF; CDR3 DNA: TGTGCCAGCAGTGGGAGTGCAGATACGCAGTATTTT
D gene: -; V gene: TRBV2; clone size: -; CDR3 length: 12; J gene: TRBJ2-7; CDR3 protein: CASSRASYEQYF; CDR3 DNA: TGTGCCAGCAGTAGGGCCTCCTACGAGCAGTACTTC
D gene: -; V gene: TRBV6-2/TRBV6-3; clone size: once; CDR3 length: 11; J gene: TRBJ2-3; CDR3 protein: CASSYRDTQYF; CDR3 DNA: TGTGCCAGCAGTTACAGAGATACGCAGTATTTT